This passage covers 23 T cell receptor beta chains from one sample sequenced in a study of blood T cell repertoires in COVID-19 (dated by TCRdb to about 2020). Libraries were made using the immunoSEQ multiplex PCR assay. TCRdb obtained this table from immuneACCESS and retained in-frame rearrangements with V and J assigned. These tables miss some clones; where compared with another copy, unresolved V genes account for less than half of the shortfall, and the remainder is unexplained. Here the sample has around 150,000 clones; more than 75% occur a single time. About a tenth of the sample rests with the top ten. The sample comprised peripheral blood. Receptors were obtained from a woman in her seventies with COVID-19, enrolled during active disease.

The genes are TRBV4-1 and TRBJ1-5, with D perhaps TRBD1 (6 bases). The germline V and J ends were trimmed by 3 bases and 3 bases, with 24 bases remaining between them. CDR1 and CDR2 from the germline V gene are MGHRA and YSYEKL. The CDR3 contains 19 residues. The DNA for the CDR3 is TGCGCCAGCAGCCAGCGAAGGCAGGGGAAGGAAAAGGCCAATCAGCCCCAGCATTTT. Translating it yields CASSQRRQGKEKANQPQHF.

J is TRBJ2-2 and V is TRBV7-8; 9 nucleotides line up with TRBD1. V shed 5 bases, J shed 9 bases, and the junction held 7 bases outside the gene matches. Germline CDR1 and CDR2: SGHVS and FQNEAQ. This CDR3 has 14 amino acids. The CDR3 is CASSPGGQGWELFF. DNA for the CDR3: TGTGCCAGCAGCCCGGGGGGACAGGGTTGGGAGCTGTTTTTT.

V and J are TRBV15 and TRBJ1-1; TRBD1 matches at 8 bases. Trimming at V came to 0 bases and at J to 4 bases, leaving 7 bases not matched to a gene. This CDR3 region has 16 residues. The germline CDR1 and CDR2 sequences are LNHNV and YYDKDF (reference sequence). The CDR3 nucleotides read TGTGCCACCAGCAGAGATCCAGGGGGCAGCTTCACTGAAGCTTTCTTT. It translates to CATSRDPGGSFTEAFF.

The chain employs TRBV5-4 and TRBJ2-5, with 15 nucleotides matching TRBD2. The CDR3 runs to 15 residues. Germline CDR1 is SGHNT and CDR2 is YYREEE (reference sequence). V was clipped by 4 bases and J by 5 bases; unmatched bases: 3. CDR3 sequence reads: CASSTGTSGGETQYF. Here the CDR3 DNA reads TGTGCCAGCAGCACCGGGACTAGCGGGGGGGAGACCCAGTACTTC. Full variable domain (outside the CDR3, taken from reference TRBV5-4 and TRBJ2-5): ETGVTQSPTHLIKTRGQQVTLRCSSQSGHNTVSWYQQALGQGPQFIFQYYREEENGRGNFPPRFSGLQFPNYSSELNVNALELDDSALYLCASSTGTSGGETQYFGPGTRLLVL.

The chain links TRBV3-1 (or the pseudogene TRBV3-2) to TRBJ1-5; D is ambiguous. V dropped 0 bases and J dropped 4 bases, with 4 bases sitting between them. The CDR3 contains 13 residues. Germline V CDR1 and CDR2: LGHDT, YNNKEL (reference sequence). The CDR3 sequence: CASSQERNQPQHF. CDR3 sequence (DNA): TGTGCCAGCAGCCAAGAGAGAAATCAGCCCCAGCATTTT.

The chain is built from TRBV5-1 and TRBJ1-6; the D gene is possibly TRBD1 (6 bases). V lost 4 bases and J lost 14, with 19 bases in between. The CDR3 is 14 amino acids. Germline CDR1 is SGHRS and CDR2 is YFSETQ. The CDR3 region has the DNA TGCGCCAGCAGCCTGGGACGACAGGATGATACCCTCCACTTT. Translation: CASSLGRQDDTLHF.

With respect to this clone: At one boundary the junction diverges from the germline segment, which might be a read error. The V gene is TRBV19, the J gene TRBJ1-5, with TRBD1 matching over 10 bases. Germline V lookup: CDR1 LNHDA, CDR2 SQIVND (reference sequence). This CDR3 spans 15 amino acids. CDR3 sequence (DNA): TGTGCCAGTAGGATAGGGACAGGGGACAATCAGCCCCAGCATTTT. It translates to CASRIGTGDNQPQHF.

The chain combines TRBV27 with TRBJ1-2; 9 bases are shared with TRBD1. The CDR3 has 15 residues. Germline CDR1 reads MNHEY; CDR2 reads SMNVEV (reference sequence). J was trimmed by 7 bases and V by 6 bases; bases with no gene match: 12. CDR3 sequence: CASRPRDRASSGYTF. The DNA for the CDR3 is TGTGCCAGCAGACCCCGGGACAGGGCTTCTAGTGGCTACACCTTC.

The DNA of the CDR3 is TGTGCCAGCAGCTTAGGTAACAGGGGAGACCAAGAGACCCAGTACTTC. Translated: CASSLGNRGDQETQYF. The chain is built from TRBV7-9 and TRBJ2-5, with 7 positions matching TRBD1. The CDR3 consists of 16 residues. J gave up 0 bases and V 1 base, and 5 bases lay outside the gene matches. The germline V gene has CDR1 SEHNR and CDR2 FQNEAQ (reference sequence).

As DNA, the CDR3 is TGTGCCAGCTCGTCCATCAGAAGTAGGGGAACTGAAGCTTTCTTT. Its translation: CASSSIRSRGTEAFF. The chain uses TRBV27 and TRBJ1-1; D may be TRBD1 (5 bases). Trimming left V 8 bases short and J 5 bases short, with 21 bases between. Per germline, CDR1 MNHEY and CDR2 SMNVEV (reference sequence). This CDR3 contains 15 residues.

The CDR3 protein is CASILGRRLTDTQYF. In DNA, the CDR3 is TGTGCCAGCATCCTGGGGCGGAGACTCACAGATACGCAGTATTTT. The chain uses TRBV5-6 and TRBJ2-3; possible D gene TRBD1, 5 bases. V gave up 6 bases and J gave up 2 bases, with 16 bases separating them. Germline V gives CDR1 SGHDT, CDR2 YYEEEE. This CDR3 is built from 15 residues.

This clone was seen a few times. The chain couples TRBV11-2 to TRBJ1-6; no clear D. The ends were cut back, 5 bases at V and 7 bases at J, with 12 bases in the middle. Germline V gives CDR1 SGHAT, CDR2 FQNNGV. The CDR3 extends over 14 amino acids. DNA of the CDR3: TGTGCCAGCAGCCCCCTGTTTAGAAATTCACCCCTCCACTTT. Translating it yields CASSPLFRNSPLHF.

V is TRBV3-1 (or the pseudogene TRBV3-2) and J is TRBJ2-1, with 12 bases aligning to TRBD2. This CDR3 spans 17 amino acids. The V segment lost 4 bases and the J segment 8 bases; nucleotides outside the gene matches: 12. CDR1 and CDR2 from the germline V gene are LGHDT and YNNKEL (reference sequence). CDR3 bases: TGTGCCAGCAGCCCATACTTAACTAGCGGGGGGAGGCATGAGCAGTTCTTC. Its translation is CASSPYLTSGGRHEQFF.

This chain uses TRBV19 with TRBJ1-2; 8 nucleotides line up with TRBD1. The CDR3 is made up of 14 amino acids. V lost 4 bases, J lost 4 bases, and 5 bases stayed unmatched. Per the germline V gene, CDR1 is LNHDA and CDR2 is SQIVND (reference sequence). The CDR3 region has the DNA TGTGCCAGTAGTACCGACAGGGGCCTCTATGGCTACACCTTC. It codes for CASSTDRGLYGYTF. The full variable domain, in which reference TRBV19 and TRBJ1-2 provide the parts outside the CDR3, is DGGITQSPKYLFRKEGQNVTLSCEQNLNHDAMYWYRQDPGQGLRLIYYSQIVNDFQKGDIAEGYSVSREKKESFPLTVTSAQKNPTAFYLCASSTDRGLYGYTFGSGTRLTVV.

The chain joins TRBV11-3 to TRBJ2-2, with TRBD1 matching 10 bases. The germline CDR1 and CDR2 sequences are SGHNT and YENEEA. The V gene end was trimmed by 5 bases and the J gene end by 11 bases; junction bases not matched to a gene: 5. The CDR3 extends over 13 amino acids. CDR3 nucleotides: TGTGCCAGCAGCCCGGGACAGGGGTCAGAGCTGTTTTTT. Translated: CASSPGQGSELFF.

The rearrangement links TRBV28 to TRBJ1-2; no definite D call. In germline, CDR1 is MDHEN, CDR2 SYDVKM. The CDR3 extends over 12 amino acids. Trimming left V 3 bases short and J 8 bases short, with 10 bases between. In nucleotides, the CDR3 is TGTGCCAGCAGTTTTACCCTTCGGGGCTACACCTTC. Protein: CASSFTLRGYTF.

The chain links TRBV19 to TRBJ1-6; D perhaps matches TRBD1 (5 bases). CDR1 is LNHDA and CDR2 is SQIVND in the germline V gene (reference sequence). There are 13 residues in the CDR3. Trimming cost V 7 bases and J 7 bases, with 11 bases left between them. This CDR3 reads CASTPGLNSPLHF. In nucleotides, the CDR3 is TGTGCCAGTACCCCGGGACTGAATTCACCCCTCCACTTT.

This chain links TRBV28 with TRBJ2-7; the match to TRBD1 covers 7 bases. Germline CDR1 is MDHEN and CDR2 is SYDVKM. After removal of 2 bases from V and 2 bases from J, the junction contained 6 bases not matched to a gene. The CDR3 spans 15 residues. CDR3 sequence reads: CASSLTGVVTYEQYF. The DNA for the CDR3 is TGTGCCAGCAGTTTAACAGGGGTCGTCACCTACGAGCAGTACTTC.

CDR3 coding DNA: TGTGCCAGCAGTGAAGTCGGGGGGGTCAGGGAGACCCAGTACTTC. Amino acids: CASSEVGGVRETQYF. V gene TRBV6-1 combines with J gene TRBJ2-5; 8 bases align to TRBD2. CDR1 is MNHNS and CDR2 is SASEGT in the germline V gene. The CDR3 is 15 residues long. The ends lost 1 base at V and 5 bases at J; junction bases unmatched: 6.

The rearrangement joins TRBV5-1 to TRBJ2-5, with 10 positions matching TRBD2. With 1 base clipped from V and 5 bases from J, the junction kept 8 bases outside the gene matches. This CDR3 spans 16 amino acids. From germline, CDR1 is SGHRS and CDR2 YFSETQ. The CDR3 DNA reads TGCGCCAGCAGCTTGATCCCACTAGCGGGGAGGGAGACCCAGTACTTC. This encodes CASSLIPLAGRETQYF.

The chain combines TRBV18 with TRBJ1-1; D is uncertain. The CDR3 is 13 residues long. Germline CDR1 KGHSH, CDR2 LQKENI. Trimming left V 3 bases short and J 5 bases short, with 10 bases between. CDR3 amino acids: CASSPRGETEAFF. The CDR3 bases are TGTGCCAGCTCACCGCGGGGAGAAACTGAAGCTTTCTTT.

This rearrangement joins TRBV7-3 to TRBJ1-2; D unclear. Trimming pared 4 bases from V and 3 bases from J, leaving 9 bases between. Germline values: CDR1 SGHTA, CDR2 FQGTGA. CDR3 size: 13 residues. In DNA, the CDR3 is TGTGCCAGCAGCTCAACAGCGTACTATGGCTACACCTTC. Translation: CASSSTAYYGYTF. The full variable domain, in which reference TRBV7-3 and TRBJ1-2 provide the parts outside the CDR3, is GAGVSQTPSNKVTEKGKYVELRCDPISGHTALYWYRQSLGQGPEFLIYFQGTGAADDSGLPNDRFFAVRPEGSVSTLKIQRTERGDSAVYLCASSSTAYYGYTFGSGTRLTVV.

V gene TRBV9 combines with J gene TRBJ2-2, with TRBD2 as a possible D gene (6 bases). Germline V gene sequence: CDR1 SGDLS, CDR2 YYNGEE. The V and J ends lost 1 base and 5 bases respectively, with 15 bases between them. This CDR3 is 16 amino acids long. The CDR3 bases are TGTGCCAGCAGCGTATGGGACTCTATTCCGACCGGGGAGCTGTTTTTT. Its protein is CASSVWDSIPTGELFF.